Listed here is a single T cell receptor (beta chain). Antigen unknown. A read error may produce the germline difference seen at one junction end. This record belongs to a study of CD8 T cells in ankylosing spondylitis. Findings and limits, study-wide: Peripheral blood samples showed relatively rare disease-linked clones, and these clones were CD8+.

CDR1 SNHLY and CDR2 FYNNEI come from the germline V gene. The CDR3 consists of 13 residues. Quantitative 5'-RACE with molecular barcodes produced the TCR beta libraries. Each CDR3 protein is one row after TCRdb ran MiXCR on the 5' RACE reads. The table includes about 310,000 distinct CDR3 sequences, roughly 20% detected once. Sequencing input: blood, either unsorted or a sorted T cell fraction (not recorded which). This chain connects TRBV2 to TRBJ1-6; D is perhaps TRBD1 (5 bases). The source of this sequence is a female donor with ankylosing spondylitis or in good health (not recorded which). This CDR3 is CAISEGVSSPLHF. In DNA form, the CDR3 reads TGTGCCATCAGTGAAGGGGTTTCTTCACCCCTCCACTTT.